This T cell receptor beta chain emerged from a study of T cells in localized non-small cell lung cancer. CDR1 SNHLY and CDR2 FYNNEI come from the germline V gene. The CDR3 runs to 15 residues. V was trimmed by 2 bases and J by 3 bases, leaving 10 bases between them. Profiling relied on immunoSEQ multiplex PCR, and the TCRdb table lists in-frame clones only, not all of them. The top ten hold roughly 4% of the sample, which has approximately 88,000 clones, roughly 93% seen once. The chain employs TRBV2 and TRBJ2-2; D is unclear. This receptor was taken from a woman aged 35 to 70 with stage II squamous cell lung carcinoma. Specimen: PBMCs, collected before any cancer treatment. CDR3 in DNA: TGTGCCAGCAGTGAACAGGTCCTTCACACCGGGGAGCTGTTTTTT. This encodes CASSEQVLHTGELFF.